This T cell receptor beta chain was sequenced during a study of OX40 agonist ivuxolimab in advanced cancers. Study overall: Checkpoint inhibitors had been given previously to about 40% of patients.

V lost 0 bases to trimming and J lost 0 bases, with 13 bases between them. Germline V gives CDR1 KGHSY, CDR2 FQNENV. This CDR3 has 17 residues. Sequenced by immunoSEQ multiplex PCR; TCRdb stores in-frame clones only, minus some. Seen here are 37,000 or so clones, 60% to 80% observed once, and the top ten hold 20% to 25%. The chain couples TRBV16 to TRBJ2-3; D gene uncertain. Material: CD4+ or CD8+ T cells sorted from blood, obtained in a trial of the OX40 agonist ivuxolimab. This receptor was taken from an adult with an advanced solid tumor such as melanoma, head and neck, liver or kidney cancer. In DNA form, the CDR3 reads TGTGCCAGCAGCCAATCGGATCGGTTTGGGAGCACAGATACGCAGTATTTT. It encodes CASSQSDRFGSTDTQYF.